What follows are 20 T cell receptor beta chains derived from one specimen sequenced in a study of shared clonotypes between healthy human individuals (dated by TCRdb to 2020 to 2021). The library was obtained by the immunoSEQ multiplex PCR assay. As stored in TCRdb, this immuneACCESS dataset retains in-frame rearrangements with V and J assigned. A fraction of the clones does not appear; measured against another copy, unresolved V genes explain less than half of the discrepancy, and the remainder lacks a known reason. The sample table contains a few hundred thousand clones; only one count was recorded for roughly 84% of them. Roughly 17% of the sample goes to the ten largest clones. The sequenced sample consisted of memory CD8+ T cells sorted from blood. Read against the paper, the sample's cell subset or site label means: CD45RO+ cells pooled with CCR7-negative TemRA cells. The receptors come from a young man in good health.

This rearrangement joins TRBV29-1 to TRBJ2-7, with a possible D match to TRBD1 (6 bases). The CDR3 length is 14 residues. The germline V gene encodes CDR1 SQVTM and CDR2 ANQGSEA. Trimming pared 1 base from V and 1 base from J, leaving 11 bases between. The CDR3 protein is CSVEVGQGSYEQYF. The CDR3 nucleotides read TGCAGCGTTGAAGTCGGCCAGGGGTCCTACGAGCAGTACTTC.

This clone appeared a few times. This chain links TRBV7-9 with TRBJ2-2, with D maybe TRBD1 (6 bases). V was cut by 5 bases and J by 4 bases, with 11 bases left in between. Germline CDR1 is SEHNR and CDR2 is FQNEAQ (reference sequence). The length of the CDR3 is 14 residues. This chain's CDR3 is CASSHTGSTGELFF. The CDR3 coding sequence is TGTGCCAGCAGCCATACAGGGAGCACCGGGGAGCTGTTTTTT.

The chain links TRBV12-5 to TRBJ2-1, with D uncertain. V was cut by 0 bases and J by 3 bases, with 9 bases left in between. From germline, CDR1 is LGHNT and CDR2 FRNRAP. This CDR3 region has 15 residues. The CDR3 region is CASGLVPVVYNEQFF. The CDR3 DNA sequence: TGTGCTAGTGGTTTGGTACCGGTGGTCTACAATGAGCAGTTCTTC.

This clone was seen a handful of times. The J gene is TRBJ2-1, the V gene TRBV6-5; a possible D gene is TRBD1 (5 bases). Per the germline V gene, CDR1 is MNHEY and CDR2 is SVGAGI. The CDR3 is made up of 13 amino acids. Trimming pared 2 bases from V and 9 bases from J, leaving 11 bases between. DNA for the CDR3: TGTGCCAGCAGTTACAGCAGGGCGAGTGAGCAGTTCTTC. It yields the protein CASSYSRASEQFF.

The chain links TRBV11-2 to TRBJ2-7, with 8 bases fitting TRBD2. V shed 5 bases, J shed 6 bases, and the junction held 12 bases outside the gene matches. CDR3 length equals 15 residues. Germline assignment: CDR1 SGHAT and CDR2 FQNNGV. The chain's CDR3 is CASSRAREGLFEQYF. In DNA, the CDR3 is TGTGCCAGCAGCCGAGCCCGGGAGGGTCTTTTCGAGCAGTACTTC.

This clone was detected only once. J is TRBJ2-1 and V is TRBV4-2, with D tentatively TRBD1 (5 bases). The CDR3 is 14 residues long. Looked up from germline, CDR1 is LGHNA and CDR2 is YNFKEQ. V was pared by 4 bases and J by 10 bases, with 17 bases between. Here the CDR3 DNA reads TGTGCCAGCAGCCCCGGGCTAGGGGTCTTGGAGCAGTTCTTC. Protein sequence: CASSPGLGVLEQFF.

The V call is TRBV2, the J call TRBJ2-1; weak D call: TRBD2 (5 bases). The CDR3 is 18 amino acids. V lost 1 base, J lost 7 bases, and 23 bases lay in between. Germline CDR1 is SNHLY and CDR2 is FYNNEI. The CDR3 DNA follows: TGTGCCAGCAGTGAAGGTATTTTAGAGTCCGGGATGGAGAATGAGCAGTTCTTC. It encodes CASSEGILESGMENEQFF.

This clone appeared once. The J gene is TRBJ2-2, the V gene TRBV30, with 9 bases identical to TRBD1. CDR1 is GTSNPN and CDR2 is SVGIG in the germline V gene (reference sequence). Trimming took 7 bases from V and 5 from J; bases not matched to a gene: 2. The CDR3 sequence is 12 residues long. The CDR3 reads CAYDRGTGELFF. CDR3 in DNA: TGTGCCTACGACAGGGGGACCGGGGAGCTGTTTTTT.

This clone was recorded once. This chain uses TRBV28 with TRBJ2-2; D unresolved. This CDR3 is built from 13 residues. V was cut by 6 bases and J by 6 bases, with 11 bases left in between. From germline, CDR1 is MDHEN and CDR2 SYDVKM. The CDR3 coding sequence is TGTGCCAGCAGGGCGGACGGCCCCGGGGAGCTGTTTTTT. Residues: CASRADGPGELFF.

The V call is TRBV19, the J call TRBJ2-7, with no clear D. Trimming stripped 2 bases from V and 4 bases from J, with 12 bases between. The CDR3 loop spans 14 amino acids. CDR1 and CDR2 from the germline V gene are LNHDA and SQIVND (reference sequence). The CDR3 nucleotides read TGTGCCAGTAGTATATTTGGTTTGAGTTACGAGCAGTACTTC. This translates into CASSIFGLSYEQYF.

The chain joins TRBV11-2 to TRBJ2-7, with 10 bases aligning to TRBD1. Germline CDR1 SGHAT, CDR2 FQNNGV. The V and J ends lost 5 bases and 6 bases, in that order; junction bases with no gene match: 10. The CDR3 has 15 amino acids. CDR3 sequence (DNA): TGTGCCAGCAGCCCAGGGACAGGGGATGTGGCCGAGCAGTACTTC. It codes for CASSPGTGDVAEQYF.

This sequence joins TRBV5-6 and TRBJ1-1; D is unclear. Germline assignment: CDR1 SGHDT and CDR2 YYEEEE. The CDR3 covers 13 residues. The V end lost 4 bases, the J end lost 6 bases, and 13 bases lay between the germline ends. CDR3 coding DNA: TGTGCCAGCAGCCTTGCCGGGTCTTCTGAAGCTTTCTTT. This encodes CASSLAGSSEAFF. Full variable domain (missing parts from reference TRBV5-6 and TRBJ1-1): DAGVTQSPTHLIKTRGQQVTLRCSPKSGHDTVSWYQQALGQGPQFIFQYYEEEERQRGNFPDRFSGHQFPNYSSELNVNALLLGDSALYLCASSLAGSSEAFFGQGTRLTVV.

This chain links TRBV2 with TRBJ1-1, with D tentatively TRBD1 (6 bases). The CDR3 loop spans 14 amino acids. V lost 8 bases and J 0 bases, leaving 13 bases between the germline ends. Germline assignment: CDR1 SNHLY and CDR2 FYNNEI. The DNA for the CDR3 is TGTGCCAGCCCTGGACAGCTTATGAACACTGAAGCTTTCTTT. Its translation: CASPGQLMNTEAFF.

The chain links TRBV5-1 to TRBJ2-6; D may be TRBD1 (5 bases). The V gene's germline CDR1 is SGHRS and CDR2 YFSETQ. The CDR3 consists of 19 residues. Deletions cut 6 bases from V and 0 bases from J, with 22 bases between. The CDR3 DNA sequence: TGCGCCAGCACCCCAGGGTTGCCCCTTGGGGTCTCTGGGGCCAACGTCCTGACTTTC. This translates into CASTPGLPLGVSGANVLTF. The variable domain in full, with the rest retrieved from reference TRBV5-1 and TRBJ2-6, is KAGVTQTPRYLIKTRGQQVTLSCSPISGHRSVSWYQQTPGQGLQFLFEYFSETQRNKGNFPGRFSGRQFSNSRSEMNVSTLELGDSALYLCASTPGLPLGVSGANVLTFGAGSRLTVL.

The rearrangement uses TRBV7-8 and TRBJ2-1; D is undetermined. Trimming shortened V by 1 base and J by 4 bases, and 5 bases separated the two germline ends. Looked up from germline, CDR1 is SGHVS and CDR2 is FQNEAQ. The CDR3 runs to 13 residues. CDR3 in amino acids: CASSLGSYNEQFF. CDR3 DNA: TGTGCCAGCAGCTTAGGATCGTACAATGAGCAGTTCTTC. Full variable domain (missing parts from reference TRBV7-8 and TRBJ2-1): GAGVSQSPRYKVAKRGQDVALRCDPISGHVSLFWYQQALGQGPEFLTYFQNEAQLDKSGLPSDRFFAERPEGSVSTLKIQRTQQEDSAVYLCASSLGSYNEQFFGPGTRLTVL.

This clone was found once. The chain links TRBV7-8 to TRBJ2-3; 8 bases match TRBD1. V shed 1 base, J shed 2 bases, and the junction held 8 bases outside the gene matches. CDR1 is SGHVS and CDR2 is FQNEAQ in the germline V gene. CDR3 length: 17 amino acids. The CDR3, as DNA: TGTGCCAGCAGCTTAGGAGGACAGGGACAATTCACAGATACGCAGTATTTT. Amino acid sequence: CASSLGGQGQFTDTQYF. The variable domain in full, with the rest retrieved from reference TRBV7-8 and TRBJ2-3, is GAGVSQSPRYKVAKRGQDVALRCDPISGHVSLFWYQQALGQGPEFLTYFQNEAQLDKSGLPSDRFFAERPEGSVSTLKIQRTQQEDSAVYLCASSLGGQGQFTDTQYFGPGTRLTVL.

The chain is built from TRBV5-6 and TRBJ2-1; 8 bases map to TRBD2. The CDR3 extends over 15 amino acids. V was pared by 4 bases and J by 8 bases, with 11 bases of the junction left unmatched. Germline V gene lookup returns CDR1 SGHDT and CDR2 YYEEEE. Here the CDR3 DNA reads TGTGCCAGCAGCCATCTACCGGGACTAGTGGATGAGCAGTTCTTC. Translated, it gives CASSHLPGLVDEQFF.

CDR3 DNA sequence: TGTGCCTGGAGTCCCAGGGGACAGGGGTCCTACAATGAGCAGTTCTTC. Amino acids: CAWSPRGQGSYNEQFF. V is TRBV30 and J is TRBJ2-1, with 10 bases matching TRBD1. Germline values: CDR1 GTSNPN, CDR2 SVGIG (reference sequence). The CDR3 runs 16 residues. Trimming at V came to 2 bases and at J to 1 base, leaving 5 bases not matched to a gene.

The chain couples TRBV25-1 to TRBJ2-5, with no clear D. Germline loops: CDR1 MGHDK, CDR2 SYGVNS. This CDR3 spans 13 amino acids. Trimming took off 4 bases at V and 2 bases at J, with 8 bases between the two ends. CDR3: CASSGGNQETQYF. The DNA of the CDR3 is TGTGCCAGCAGTGGTGGCAATCAAGAGACCCAGTACTTC.

V is TRBV4-1 and J is TRBJ2-5; 9 bases are shared with TRBD1. The V segment lost 4 bases and the J segment 5 bases; nucleotides outside the gene matches: 11. Germline CDR1 MGHRA, CDR2 YSYEKL. This CDR3 has 16 amino acids. The CDR3 is CASSPKPGQGGETQYF. The CDR3 DNA follows: TGCGCCAGCAGCCCAAAACCGGGACAGGGAGGGGAGACCCAGTACTTC.